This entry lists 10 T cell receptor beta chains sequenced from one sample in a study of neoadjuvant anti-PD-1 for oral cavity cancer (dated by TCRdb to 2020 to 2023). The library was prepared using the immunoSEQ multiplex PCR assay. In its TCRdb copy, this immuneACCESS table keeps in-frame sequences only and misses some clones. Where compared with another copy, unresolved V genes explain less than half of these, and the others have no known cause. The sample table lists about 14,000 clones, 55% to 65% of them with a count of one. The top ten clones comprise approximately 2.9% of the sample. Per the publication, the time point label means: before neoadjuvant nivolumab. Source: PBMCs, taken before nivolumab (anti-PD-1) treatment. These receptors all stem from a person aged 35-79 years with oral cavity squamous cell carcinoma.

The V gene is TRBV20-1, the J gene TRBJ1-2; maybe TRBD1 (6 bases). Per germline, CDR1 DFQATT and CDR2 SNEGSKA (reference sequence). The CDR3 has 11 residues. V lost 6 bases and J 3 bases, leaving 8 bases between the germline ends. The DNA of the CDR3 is TGCAGTGCGCGACAGGACTATGGCTACACCTTC. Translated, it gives CSARQDYGYTF.

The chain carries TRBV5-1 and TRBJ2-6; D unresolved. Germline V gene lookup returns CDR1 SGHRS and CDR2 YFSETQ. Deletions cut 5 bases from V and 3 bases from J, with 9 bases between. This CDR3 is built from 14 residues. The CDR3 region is CASREADGANVLTF. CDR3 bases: TGCGCCAGCAGAGAGGCGGATGGGGCCAACGTCCTGACTTTC.

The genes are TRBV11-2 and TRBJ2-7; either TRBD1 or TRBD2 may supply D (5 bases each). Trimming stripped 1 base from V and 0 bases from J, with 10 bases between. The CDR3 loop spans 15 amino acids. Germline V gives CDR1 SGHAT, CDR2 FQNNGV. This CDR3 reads CASSLGGTSSYEQYF. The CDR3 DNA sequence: TGTGCCAGCAGCTTAGGGGGGACGAGCTCCTACGAGCAGTACTTC.

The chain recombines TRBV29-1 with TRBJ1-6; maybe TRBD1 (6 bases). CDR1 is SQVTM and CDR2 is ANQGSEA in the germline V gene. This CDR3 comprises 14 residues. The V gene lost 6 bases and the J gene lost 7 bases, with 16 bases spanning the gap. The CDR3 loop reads CSVPQGLENSPLHF. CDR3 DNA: TGCAGCGTCCCACAGGGACTGGAGAATTCACCCCTCCACTTT.

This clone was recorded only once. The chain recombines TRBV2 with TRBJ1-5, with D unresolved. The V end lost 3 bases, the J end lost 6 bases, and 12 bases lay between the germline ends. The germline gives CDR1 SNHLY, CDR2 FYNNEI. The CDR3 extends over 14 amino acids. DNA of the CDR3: TGTGCCAGCAGTGAGGTGGGATGGGGTCAGCCCCAGCATTTT. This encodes CASSEVGWGQPQHF.

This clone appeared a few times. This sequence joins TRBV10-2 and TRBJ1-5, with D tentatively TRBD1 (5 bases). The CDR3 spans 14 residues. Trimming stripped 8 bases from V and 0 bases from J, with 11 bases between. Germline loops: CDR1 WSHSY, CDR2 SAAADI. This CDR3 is CASGGSNSNQPQHF. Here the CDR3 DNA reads TGCGCCAGCGGGGGATCGAATAGCAATCAGCCCCAGCATTTT.

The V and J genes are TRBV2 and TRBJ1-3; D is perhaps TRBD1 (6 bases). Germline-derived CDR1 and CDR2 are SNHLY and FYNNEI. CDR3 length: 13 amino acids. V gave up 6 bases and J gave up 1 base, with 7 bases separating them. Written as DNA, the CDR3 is TGTGCCAGCAGGGACAGATCTGGAAACACCATATATTTT. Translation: CASRDRSGNTIYF.

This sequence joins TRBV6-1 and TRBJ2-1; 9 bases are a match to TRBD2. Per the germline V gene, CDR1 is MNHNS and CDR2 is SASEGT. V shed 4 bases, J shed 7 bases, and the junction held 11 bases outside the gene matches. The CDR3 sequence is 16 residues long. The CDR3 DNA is TGTGCCAGCAGTGTACTAGCGGGTCCGATCGGGAATGAGCAGTTCTTC. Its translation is CASSVLAGPIGNEQFF.

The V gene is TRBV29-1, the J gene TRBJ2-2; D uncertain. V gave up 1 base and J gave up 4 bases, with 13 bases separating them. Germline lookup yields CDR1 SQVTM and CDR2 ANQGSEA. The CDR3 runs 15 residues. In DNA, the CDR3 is TGCAGCGTTGAAGCGGCTGGCGGTAGCACCGGGGAGCTGTTTTTT. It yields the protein CSVEAAGGSTGELFF.

CDR3 loop: CASSLEGRAYEQYF. Written as DNA, the CDR3 is TGCGCCAGCAGCTTGGAAGGCCGAGCCTACGAGCAGTACTTC. V is TRBV5-1 and J is TRBJ2-7; D ambiguous. Germline V gene lookup returns CDR1 SGHRS and CDR2 YFSETQ. Trimming pared 0 bases from V and 2 bases from J, leaving 9 bases between. CDR3 length: 14 amino acids.